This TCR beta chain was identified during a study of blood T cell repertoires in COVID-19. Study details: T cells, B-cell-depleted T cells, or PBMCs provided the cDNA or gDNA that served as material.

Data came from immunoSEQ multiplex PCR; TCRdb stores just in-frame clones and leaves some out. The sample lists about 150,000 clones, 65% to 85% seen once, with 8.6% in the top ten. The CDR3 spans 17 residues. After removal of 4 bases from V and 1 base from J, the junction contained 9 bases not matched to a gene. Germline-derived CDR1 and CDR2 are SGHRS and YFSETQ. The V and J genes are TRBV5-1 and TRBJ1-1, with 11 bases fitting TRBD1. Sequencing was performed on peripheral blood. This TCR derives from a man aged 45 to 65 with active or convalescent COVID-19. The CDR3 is CASSPTDRGPGNTEAFF. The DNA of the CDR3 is TGCGCCAGCAGCCCAACGGACAGGGGGCCGGGGAACACTGAAGCTTTCTTT.